This TCR beta chain comes out of a study of T cells after somatic rescue of genetic block. Generated by immunoSEQ multiplex PCR, the TCRdb table keeps only in-frame clones and is missing some. The table has 45,000 to 70,000 clones, 90% to 97% seen once. The sample was peripheral blood mononuclear cells (PBMCs). The TCR originated in a child younger than two.

CDR3 DNA: TGTGCCAGCAGGAGACAGGTCTATGGCTACACCTTC. This codes for CASRRQVYGYTF. V is TRBV6-1 and J is TRBJ1-2; perhaps TRBD1 as D (6 bases). V was shortened by 6 bases and J by 4 bases, with 9 bases between the two germline ends. CDR3 length equals 12 residues. The germline gives CDR1 MNHNS, CDR2 SASEGT.